This entry concerns a single T cell receptor (beta chain). Method: immunoSEQ multiplex PCR; TCRdb's copy keeps in-frame clones and lacks some. The profile shows about 2.4 million clones, roughly 93% of them singletons. This sample is part of a study of shared clonotypes between healthy human individuals. The CDR3 has 12 residues. V was clipped by 2 bases and J by 3 bases, with 5 bases between them. Germline CDR1 MDHEN, CDR2 SYDVKM. J is TRBJ2-7 and V is TRBV28; D is undetermined. The source of this sequence is a man aged 18 to 29 in good health. Some clones in this sample may be carry-over from other donors' samples. Sequencing was performed on naive CD4+ T cells from PBMCs. The subset was: CD45RA+ positively selected. The CDR3 bases are TGTGCCAGCAGTTTAGATCACTACGAGCAGTACTTC. The encoded protein is CASSLDHYEQYF.